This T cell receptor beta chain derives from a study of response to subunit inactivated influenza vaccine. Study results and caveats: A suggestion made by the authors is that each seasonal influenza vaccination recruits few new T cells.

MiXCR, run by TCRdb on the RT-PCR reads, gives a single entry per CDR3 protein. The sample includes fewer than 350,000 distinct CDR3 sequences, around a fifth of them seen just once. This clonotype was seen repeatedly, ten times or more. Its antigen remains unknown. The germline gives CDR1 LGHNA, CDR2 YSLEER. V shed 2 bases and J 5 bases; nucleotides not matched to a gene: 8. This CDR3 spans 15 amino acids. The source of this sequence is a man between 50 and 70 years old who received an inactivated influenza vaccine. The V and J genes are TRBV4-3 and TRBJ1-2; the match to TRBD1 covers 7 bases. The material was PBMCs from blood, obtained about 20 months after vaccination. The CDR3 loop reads CASSQSGTARYGYTF. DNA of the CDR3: TGCGCCAGCAGCCAATCTGGGACAGCAAGATATGGCTACACCTTC.